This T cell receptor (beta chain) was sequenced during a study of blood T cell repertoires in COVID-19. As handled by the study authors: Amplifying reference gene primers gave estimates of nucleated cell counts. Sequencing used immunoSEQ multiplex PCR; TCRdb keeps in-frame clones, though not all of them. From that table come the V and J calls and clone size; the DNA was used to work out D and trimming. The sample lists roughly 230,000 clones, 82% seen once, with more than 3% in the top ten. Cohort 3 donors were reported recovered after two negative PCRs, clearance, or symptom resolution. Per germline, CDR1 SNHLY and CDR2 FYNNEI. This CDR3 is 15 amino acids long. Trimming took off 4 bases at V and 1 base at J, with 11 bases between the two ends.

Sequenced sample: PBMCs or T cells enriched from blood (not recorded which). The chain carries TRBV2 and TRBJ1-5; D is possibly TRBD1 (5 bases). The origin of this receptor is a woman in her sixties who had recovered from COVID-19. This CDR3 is CASSVGRASNQPQHF. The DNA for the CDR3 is TGTGCCAGCAGTGTCGGCAGGGCGAGCAATCAGCCCCAGCATTTT.